The 22 T cell receptor beta chains given below trace back to one sample, sequenced in a study of OX40 agonist ivuxolimab in advanced cancers. Sequenced by immunoSEQ multiplex PCR; TCRdb stores in-frame clones only, minus some. The sample includes 96,000 or so clones, less than 85% of them seen just once. Sequenced here: CD4+ or CD8+ T cells sorted from blood, sampled in a trial of the OX40 agonist ivuxolimab. These receptor sequences come from an adult with an advanced solid tumor such as melanoma, head and neck, liver or kidney cancer.

This sequence joins TRBV4-1 and TRBJ1-1; 11 nucleotides match TRBD1. V was pared by 3 bases and J by 0 bases, with 0 bases of the junction left unmatched. The CDR3 runs to 15 residues. Germline V gives CDR1 MGHRA, CDR2 YSYEKL. CDR3 sequence: CASSQDRGLNTEAFF. The CDR3 nucleotides read TGCGCCAGCAGCCAGGACAGGGGGCTGAACACTGAAGCTTTCTTT.

The chain carries TRBV30 and TRBJ1-4; D is undetermined. The CDR3 has 13 residues. V was shortened by 3 bases and J by 4 bases, with 9 bases between the two germline ends. The germline gives CDR1 GTSNPN, CDR2 SVGIG (reference sequence). CDR3 sequence: CAWSPDLNEKLFF. In nucleotides, the CDR3 is TGTGCCTGGAGCCCGGATCTTAATGAAAAACTGTTTTTT.

V usage is TRBV10-3 and J usage is TRBJ2-1; TRBD2 aligns across 9 bases. CDR1 and CDR2 (germline): ENHRY, SYGVKD. CDR3 length: 14 residues. V trimming: 2 bases; J trimming: 4 bases; junction bases outside the gene matches: 0. CDR3 protein: CAISETSGYNEQFF. The CDR3 nucleotides read TGTGCCATCAGTGAGACTAGCGGGTACAATGAGCAGTTCTTC.

The chain uses TRBV7-9 and TRBJ1-1; weak D call: TRBD1 (6 bases). V lost 5 bases to trimming and J lost 4 bases, with 14 bases between them. Germline V gives CDR1 SEHNR, CDR2 FQNEAQ (reference sequence). The CDR3 spans 14 residues. The DNA of the CDR3 is TGTGCCAGCAGCAAAGTGGCAGGGGTCACTGAAGCTTTCTTT. Translating it yields CASSKVAGVTEAFF.

The chain couples TRBV4-2 to TRBJ1-2; no firm D call. CDR3 length: 14 residues. Germline V gene sequence: CDR1 LGHNA, CDR2 YNFKEQ. Trimming shortened V by 5 bases and J by 3 bases, and 13 bases separated the two germline ends. The CDR3 nucleotides are TGTGCCAGCAGCTTGGCCCGCCAAGACTATGGCTACACCTTC. Translated: CASSLARQDYGYTF.

The chain has TRBV27 and TRBJ1-5; unclear D gene. CDR3 length: 15 residues. Germline loops: CDR1 MNHEY, CDR2 SMNVEV (reference sequence). Trimming removed 0 bases from V and 1 base from J, with 7 bases in between. Here the CDR3 reads CASSLSGPSNQPQHF. The CDR3, as DNA: TGTGCCAGCAGTTTATCTGGACCGAGCAATCAGCCCCAGCATTTT.

The genes are TRBV7-3 and TRBJ2-1, with D possibly being TRBD1 or TRBD2 (7 bases each). The CDR3 extends over 20 amino acids. Per the germline V gene, CDR1 is SGHTA and CDR2 is FQGTGA. V lost 0 bases to trimming and J lost 2 bases, with 23 bases between them. CDR3 sequence reads: CASSLTLPQGVGGAYNEQFF. The CDR3 nucleotides are TGTGCCAGCAGCTTAACCCTCCCCCAGGGGGTGGGGGGGGCCTACAATGAGCAGTTCTTC. Filled out from reference TRBV7-3 and TRBJ2-1, the complete variable domain reads GAGVSQTPSNKVTEKGKYVELRCDPISGHTALYWYRQSLGQGPEFLIYFQGTGAADDSGLPNDRFFAVRPEGSVSTLKIQRTERGDSAVYLCASSLTLPQGVGGAYNEQFFGPGTRLTVL.

The chain employs TRBV27 and TRBJ1-1; D remains unclear. The V gene's germline CDR1 is MNHEY and CDR2 SMNVEV (reference sequence). V gave up 9 bases and J gave up 5 bases, with 13 bases separating them. The CDR3 loop spans 12 amino acids. This CDR3 is CASQKGGTEAFF. The CDR3 DNA reads TGTGCCAGTCAGAAGGGTGGTACTGAAGCTTTCTTT.

The chain is built from TRBV12-5 and TRBJ2-3; D perhaps matches TRBD2 (6 bases). The V gene lost 10 bases and the J gene lost 2 bases, with 19 bases spanning the gap. Per the germline V gene, CDR1 is LGHNT and CDR2 is FRNRAP. The CDR3 has 15 residues. The CDR3 protein is CAIGSGGAITDTQYF. The DNA of the CDR3 is TGTGCTATCGGAAGTGGCGGGGCAATCACAGATACGCAGTATTTT. Together with reference TRBV12-5 and TRBJ2-3, the CDR3 gives the full variable domain: DARVTQTPRHKVTEMGQEVTMRCQPILGHNTVFWYRQTMMQGLELLAYFRNRAPLDDSGMPKDRFSAEMPDATLATLKIQPSEPRDSAVYFCAIGSGGAITDTQYFGPGTRLTVL.

The rearrangement uses TRBV27 and TRBJ1-5; unclear D gene. Per the germline V gene, CDR1 is MNHEY and CDR2 is SMNVEV (reference sequence). Between the trimmed V and J ends, which lost 3 bases and 3 bases, there was a span of 3 bases. The CDR3 covers 12 residues. Here the CDR3 reads CASSFHNQPQHF. The CDR3 bases are TGTGCCAGCAGTTTCCACAATCAGCCCCAGCATTTT.

The V call is TRBV6-5, the J call TRBJ1-5, with unresolved D. Germline V gene lookup returns CDR1 MNHEY and CDR2 SVGAGI. V was cut by 6 bases and J by 4 bases, with 13 bases left in between. The CDR3 totals 14 residues. The CDR3 here is CASRGEAVNQPQHF. The DNA of the CDR3 is TGTGCCAGCAGGGGAGAGGCGGTAAATCAGCCCCAGCATTTT.

The gene calls are TRBV19 and TRBJ2-1; TRBD1 might be the D (7 bases). This CDR3 has 15 amino acids. V lost 3 bases to trimming and J lost 8 bases, with 17 bases between them. The V gene's germline CDR1 is LNHDA and CDR2 SQIVND (reference sequence). The CDR3 loop is CASSIRGRREDEQFF. Written as DNA, the CDR3 is TGTGCCAGTAGTATCAGGGGGAGGAGGGAGGATGAGCAGTTCTTC.

The V and J genes are TRBV5-1 and TRBJ2-2; 8 nucleotides agree with TRBD2. CDR1 is SGHRS and CDR2 is YFSETQ in the germline V gene. The V gene end was trimmed by 5 bases and the J gene end by 0 bases; junction bases not matched to a gene: 0. There are 14 residues in the CDR3. The CDR3 here is CASRAGANTGELFF. CDR3 sequence (DNA): TGCGCCAGCAGAGCGGGGGCGAACACCGGGGAGCTGTTTTTT.

The rearrangement joins TRBV12-5 to TRBJ1-6; unclear D gene. This CDR3 comprises 12 residues. V lost 9 bases, J lost 5 bases, and 8 bases lay in between. Germline V gene data show CDR1 as LGHNT and CDR2 as FRNRAP. Here the CDR3 reads CASLQDNSPLHF. The CDR3 DNA follows: TGTGCTAGCCTGCAAGATAATTCACCCCTCCACTTT.

The V gene is TRBV5-1, the J gene TRBJ2-1; D is unclear. The germline V gene encodes CDR1 SGHRS and CDR2 YFSETQ. V gave up 5 bases and J gave up 0 bases, with 12 bases separating them. The CDR3 is 15 amino acids. CDR3 in amino acids: CASRTDPASYNEQFF. CDR3 coding DNA: TGCGCCAGCAGGACCGATCCGGCCTCCTACAATGAGCAGTTCTTC.

The rearrangement joins TRBV30 to TRBJ1-5; maybe TRBD1 (6 bases). CDR3 length: 13 amino acids. The germline gives CDR1 GTSNPN, CDR2 SVGIG (reference sequence). The V gene lost 5 bases and the J gene lost 4 bases, with 12 bases spanning the gap. CDR3 residues: CAWGGAPNQPQHF. The CDR3 coding sequence is TGTGCCTGGGGGGGGGCACCTAATCAGCCCCAGCATTTT.

The chain joins TRBV9 to TRBJ2-7; possible D gene TRBD1, 6 bases. The CDR3 length is 13 residues. Trimming removed 3 bases at V and 6 bases at J, with 13 bases between. CDR1 SGDLS and CDR2 YYNGEE come from the germline V gene. The CDR3 is CASSGAGEGEQYF. DNA for the CDR3: TGTGCCAGCAGCGGGGCAGGGGAAGGCGAGCAGTACTTC.

This clone was recorded a few times. The chain links TRBV7-8 to TRBJ2-2; D gene uncertain. V was shortened by 1 base and J by 1 base, with 4 bases between the two germline ends. The CDR3 runs to 14 residues. CDR1 is SGHVS and CDR2 is FQNEAQ in the germline V gene. The DNA for the CDR3 is TGTGCCAGCAGCTTAGAGGGGAACACCGGGGAGCTGTTTTTT. Protein: CASSLEGNTGELFF.

This chain links TRBV9 with TRBJ2-1; TRBD2 matches 9 bases. The CDR3 has 16 residues. V was clipped by 3 bases and J by 7 bases; unmatched bases: 11. Germline V gene data show CDR1 as SGDLS and CDR2 as YYNGEE. The CDR3 DNA is TGTGCCAGCAGCGAGGGGATAGCGGGAGTCGGGAATGAGCAGTTCTTC. Translated, it gives CASSEGIAGVGNEQFF.

V and J are TRBV21-1 and TRBJ1-5; the table names TRBD1, a call not compared with the DNA. TRBV21-1 is classified as a pseudogene. This CDR3 region has 20 residues. The CDR3 DNA reads TGTGCCAGCAGCAAAGCGCTTTGTCGGCAGGGGGCACTCCCTTGGCGGCCCCAGCATTTT. This gives the protein CASSKALCRQGALPWRPQHF.

V usage is TRBV18 and J usage is TRBJ1-1, with 8 bases aligning to TRBD1. The J segment lost 3 bases and the V segment lost 3 bases, leaving 0 bases of the junction unmatched. Germline V CDR1 and CDR2: KGHSH, LQKENI. The CDR3 length is 13 residues. DNA of the CDR3: TGTGCCAGCTCACCGGACAGGGACACTGAAGCTTTCTTT. Translation: CASSPDRDTEAFF.

The chain has TRBV5-1 and TRBJ1-1, with D possibly TRBD1 on 5 matching bases. Germline V gene data show CDR1 as SGHRS and CDR2 as YFSETQ. V was clipped by 1 base and J by 4 bases, with 11 bases between them. This CDR3 has 14 residues. The CDR3 loop is CASSLMRGATEAFF. CDR3 bases: TGCGCCAGCAGCTTGATGAGGGGAGCCACTGAAGCTTTCTTT.